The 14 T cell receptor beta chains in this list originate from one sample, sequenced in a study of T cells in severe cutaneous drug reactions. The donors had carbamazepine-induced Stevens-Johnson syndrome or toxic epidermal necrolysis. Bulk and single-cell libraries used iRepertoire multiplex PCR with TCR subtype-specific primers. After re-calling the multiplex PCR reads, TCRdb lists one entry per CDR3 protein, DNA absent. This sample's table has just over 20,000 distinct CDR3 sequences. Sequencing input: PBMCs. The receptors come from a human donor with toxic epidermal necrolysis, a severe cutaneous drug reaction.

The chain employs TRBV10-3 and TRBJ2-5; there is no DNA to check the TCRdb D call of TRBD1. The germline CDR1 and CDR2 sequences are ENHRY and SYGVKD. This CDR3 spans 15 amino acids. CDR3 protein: CAISLRPRGQETQYF.

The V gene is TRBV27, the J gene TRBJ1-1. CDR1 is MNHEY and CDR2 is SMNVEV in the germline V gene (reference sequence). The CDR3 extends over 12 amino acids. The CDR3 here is CASSFLAGEAFF.

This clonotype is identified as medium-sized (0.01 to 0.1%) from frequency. The CDR3 reads CASSHGYFETDTQYF. This sequence joins TRBV11-2 and TRBJ2-3. CDR3 length equals 15 residues. Germline CDR1 is SGHAT and CDR2 is FQNNGV.

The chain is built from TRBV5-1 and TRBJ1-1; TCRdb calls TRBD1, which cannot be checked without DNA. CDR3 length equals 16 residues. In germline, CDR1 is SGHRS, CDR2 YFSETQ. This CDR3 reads CASSLSGGAGNTEAFF.

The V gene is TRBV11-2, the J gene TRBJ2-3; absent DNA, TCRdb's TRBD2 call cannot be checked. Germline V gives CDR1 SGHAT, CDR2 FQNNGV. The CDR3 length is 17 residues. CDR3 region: CASSFSGLAGRGDTQYF.

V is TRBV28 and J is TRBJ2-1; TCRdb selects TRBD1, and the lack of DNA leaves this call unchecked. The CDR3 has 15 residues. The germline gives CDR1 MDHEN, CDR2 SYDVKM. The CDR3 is CASSSWTLLPNEQFF.

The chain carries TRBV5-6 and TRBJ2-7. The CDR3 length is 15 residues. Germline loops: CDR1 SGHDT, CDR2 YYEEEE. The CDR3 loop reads CASSLSQHLSYEQYF.

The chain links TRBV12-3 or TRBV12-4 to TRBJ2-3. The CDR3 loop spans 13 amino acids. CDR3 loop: CASSFAGVDTQYF.

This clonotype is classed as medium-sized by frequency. CDR3 amino acids: CASSLEGSYSNQPQHF. The rearrangement links TRBV7-8 to TRBJ1-5; TCRdb returns TRBD1, unconfirmable since there is no DNA. In germline, CDR1 is SGHVS, CDR2 FQNEAQ. The CDR3 runs 16 residues. Based on the CDR3 plus reference TRBV7-8 and TRBJ1-5, the full variable domain is GAGVSQSPRYKVAKRGQDVALRCDPISGHVSLFWYQQALGQGPEFLTYFQNEAQLDKSGLPSDRFFAERPEGSVSTLKIQRTQQEDSAVYLCASSLEGSYSNQPQHFGDGTRLSIL.

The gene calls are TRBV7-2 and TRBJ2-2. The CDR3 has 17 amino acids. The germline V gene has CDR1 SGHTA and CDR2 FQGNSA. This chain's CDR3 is CASSLVYSLQNTGELFF.

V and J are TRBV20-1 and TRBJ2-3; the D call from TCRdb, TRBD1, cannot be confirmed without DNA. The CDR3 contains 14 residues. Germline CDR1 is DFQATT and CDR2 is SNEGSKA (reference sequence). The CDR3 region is CSAGRTGESDTQYF.

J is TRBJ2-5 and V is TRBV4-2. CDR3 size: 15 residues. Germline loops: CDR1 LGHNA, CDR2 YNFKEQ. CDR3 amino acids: CASSQDRVKLETQYF.

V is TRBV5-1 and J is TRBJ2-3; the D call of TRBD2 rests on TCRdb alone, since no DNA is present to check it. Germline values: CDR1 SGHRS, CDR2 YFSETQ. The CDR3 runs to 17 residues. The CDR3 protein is CASSVRGGTSSADTQYF.

The CDR3 here is CAGSQGSYNEQFF. The chain uses TRBV6-1 and TRBJ2-1. Germline CDR1 is MNHNS and CDR2 is SASEGT. The CDR3 runs 13 residues.